Below, 6 T cell receptor beta chains from the same sample are listed, as sequenced in a study of T cells after yellow fever vaccination. TCRdb independently ran MiXCR on the 5' RACE reads; one entry per CDR3 protein. In the table there are around 400,000 distinct CDR3 sequences, 9.5% to 13% of which are singletons. Specimen: PBMCs, collected on the day of the first yellow fever vaccination. The receptors were sampled from a man younger than 35 who received the YFV17D yellow fever vaccine.

This clonotype was seen more than once but under ten times. V is TRBV14 and J is TRBJ2-7; 8 positions agree with TRBD2. CDR1 is SGHDN, CDR2 FVKESK, per germline. The V and J ends lost 0 bases and 9 bases, in that order; junction bases with no gene match: 10. The CDR3 extends over 15 amino acids. CDR3 nucleotides: TGTGCCAGCAGCCAAGACGCTAGCGGGCAAATAGGGCAGTACTTC. Protein sequence: CASSQDASGQIGQYF.

This clonotype was detected only a few times. The chain carries TRBV29-1 and TRBJ2-3; no clear D. Germline assignment: CDR1 SQVTM and CDR2 ANQGSEA. Trimming shortened V by 6 bases and J by 2 bases, and 12 bases separated the two germline ends. The CDR3 spans 13 residues. The CDR3, as DNA: TGCAGCGTCGCTGGAGCCCTCACAGATACGCAGTATTTT. It yields the protein CSVAGALTDTQYF.

The chain employs TRBV6-1 and TRBJ1-2; the match to TRBD1 covers 12 bases. Germline V gene data show CDR1 as MNHNS and CDR2 as SASEGT. The trim removed 2 bases at V and 5 bases at J, leaving 15 bases unmatched. This CDR3 comprises 19 residues. The CDR3 loop reads CASSEIGTGGVLDRYGYTF. The DNA for the CDR3 is TGTGCCAGCAGTGAAATTGGGACAGGGGGCGTATTAGACCGGTATGGCTACACCTTC.

The V gene is TRBV19, the J gene TRBJ1-5; D call uncertain. In germline, CDR1 is LNHDA, CDR2 SQIVND (reference sequence). Trimming removed 1 base from V and 0 bases from J, with 10 bases in between. This CDR3 contains 16 residues. This chain's CDR3 is CASSIVGIYSNQPQHF. CDR3 nucleotides: TGTGCCAGTAGTATAGTCGGGATCTATAGCAATCAGCCCCAGCATTTT.

V usage is TRBV29-1 and J usage is TRBJ2-5; D is undetermined. The germline V gene has CDR1 SQVTM and CDR2 ANQGSEA. Trimming removed 3 bases from V and 4 bases from J, with 15 bases in between. The CDR3 consists of 14 residues. In DNA, the CDR3 is TGCAGCGTTGAGATTCACGCCGGGCGAGAGACCCAGTACTTC. It is translated as CSVEIHAGRETQYF.

The J gene is TRBJ2-1, the V gene TRBV18; D is perhaps TRBD1 or TRBD2 (6 bases each). This CDR3 has 14 amino acids. CDR1 and CDR2 from the germline V gene are KGHSH and LQKENI. The V gene lost 2 bases and the J gene lost 10 bases, with 15 bases spanning the gap. The CDR3 is CASSPTGGGYEQFF. The CDR3 DNA sequence: TGTGCCAGCTCACCAACAGGAGGGGGATACGAGCAGTTCTTC. Together with reference TRBV18 and TRBJ2-1, the CDR3 gives the full variable domain: NAGVMQNPRHLVRRRGQEARLRCSPMKGHSHVYWYRQLPEEGLKFMVYLQKENIIDESGMPKERFSAEFPKEGPSILRIQQVVRGDSAAYFCASSPTGGGYEQFFGPGTRLTVL.